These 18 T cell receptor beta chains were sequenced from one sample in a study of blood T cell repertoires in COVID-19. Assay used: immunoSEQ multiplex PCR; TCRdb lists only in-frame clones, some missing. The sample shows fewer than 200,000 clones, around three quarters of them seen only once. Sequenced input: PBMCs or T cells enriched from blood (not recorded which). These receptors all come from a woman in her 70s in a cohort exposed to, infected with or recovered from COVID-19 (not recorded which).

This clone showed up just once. CDR3: CASSLWTAMGNEQFF. The CDR3 region has the DNA TGTGCCAGCAGCTTATGGACAGCGATGGGGAATGAGCAGTTCTTC. This chain connects TRBV7-3 to TRBJ2-1; weak D call: TRBD1 (6 bases). Trimming shortened V by 2 bases and J by 7 bases, and 15 bases separated the two germline ends. Germline CDR1 is SGHTA and CDR2 is FQGTGA. The CDR3 is 15 amino acids.

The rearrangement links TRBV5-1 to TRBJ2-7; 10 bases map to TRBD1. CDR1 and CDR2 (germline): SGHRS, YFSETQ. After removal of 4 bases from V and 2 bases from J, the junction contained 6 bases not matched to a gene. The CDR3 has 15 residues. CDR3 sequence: CASSRGTGEAYEQYF. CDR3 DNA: TGCGCCAGCAGCAGAGGGACAGGGGAGGCCTACGAGCAGTACTTC.

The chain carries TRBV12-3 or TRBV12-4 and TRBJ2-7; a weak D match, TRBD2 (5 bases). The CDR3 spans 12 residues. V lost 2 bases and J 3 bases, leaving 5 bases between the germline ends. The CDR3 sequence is CASSLRDYEQYF. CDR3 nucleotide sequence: TGTGCCAGCAGTTTACGGGACTACGAGCAGTACTTC.

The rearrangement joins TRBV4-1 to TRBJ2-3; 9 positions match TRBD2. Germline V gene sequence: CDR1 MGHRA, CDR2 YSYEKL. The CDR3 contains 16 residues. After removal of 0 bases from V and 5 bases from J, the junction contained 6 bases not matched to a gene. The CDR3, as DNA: TGCGCCAGCAGCCAAGATCGGGCGGGAGGGCGAGATACGCAGTATTTT. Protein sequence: CASSQDRAGGRDTQYF.

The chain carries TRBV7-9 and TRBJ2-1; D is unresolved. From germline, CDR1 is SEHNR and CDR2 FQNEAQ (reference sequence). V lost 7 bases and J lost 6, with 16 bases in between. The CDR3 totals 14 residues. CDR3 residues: CASTPRTPSNEQFF. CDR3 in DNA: TGTGCCAGCACCCCTAGAACCCCCAGCAATGAGCAGTTCTTC.

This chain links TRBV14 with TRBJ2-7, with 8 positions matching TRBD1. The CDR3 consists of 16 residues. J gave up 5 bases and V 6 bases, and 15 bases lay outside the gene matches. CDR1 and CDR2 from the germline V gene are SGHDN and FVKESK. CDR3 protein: CASSPASSRGQHEQYF. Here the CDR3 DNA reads TGTGCCAGCAGTCCGGCCAGTTCCAGGGGGCAGCACGAGCAGTACTTC.

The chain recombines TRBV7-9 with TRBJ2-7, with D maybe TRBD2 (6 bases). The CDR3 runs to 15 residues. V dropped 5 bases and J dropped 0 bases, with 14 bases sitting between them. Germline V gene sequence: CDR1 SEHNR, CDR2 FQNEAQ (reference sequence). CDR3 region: CASSPLERASYEQYF. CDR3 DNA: TGTGCCAGCAGCCCCCTGGAGCGGGCCTCCTACGAGCAGTACTTC.

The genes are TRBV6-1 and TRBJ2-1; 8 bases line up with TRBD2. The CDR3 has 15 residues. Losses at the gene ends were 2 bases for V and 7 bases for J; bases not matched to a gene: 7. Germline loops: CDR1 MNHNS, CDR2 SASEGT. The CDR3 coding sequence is TGTGCCAGCAGTGAATCGGGGACTAGACTAAATGAGCAGTTCTTC. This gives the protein CASSESGTRLNEQFF.

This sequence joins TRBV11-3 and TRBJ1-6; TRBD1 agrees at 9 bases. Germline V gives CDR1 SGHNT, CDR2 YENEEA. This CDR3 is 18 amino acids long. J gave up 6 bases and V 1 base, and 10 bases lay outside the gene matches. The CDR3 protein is CASSLGMSGQGLNSPLHF. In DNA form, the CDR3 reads TGTGCCAGCAGCTTAGGTATGAGCGGACAGGGGCTTAATTCACCCCTCCACTTT.

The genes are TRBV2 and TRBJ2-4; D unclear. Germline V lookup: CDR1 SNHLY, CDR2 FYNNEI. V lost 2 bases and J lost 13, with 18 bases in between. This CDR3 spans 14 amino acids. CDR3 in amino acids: CASSEPPPNRRQYF. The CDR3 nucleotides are TGTGCCAGCAGTGAACCCCCCCCCAACCGGCGGCAGTACTTC.

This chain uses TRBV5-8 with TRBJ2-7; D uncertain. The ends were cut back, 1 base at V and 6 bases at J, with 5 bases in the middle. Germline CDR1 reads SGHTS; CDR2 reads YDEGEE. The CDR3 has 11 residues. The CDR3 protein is CASSLFLEQYF. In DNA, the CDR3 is TGTGCCAGCAGCTTGTTTCTCGAGCAGTACTTC.

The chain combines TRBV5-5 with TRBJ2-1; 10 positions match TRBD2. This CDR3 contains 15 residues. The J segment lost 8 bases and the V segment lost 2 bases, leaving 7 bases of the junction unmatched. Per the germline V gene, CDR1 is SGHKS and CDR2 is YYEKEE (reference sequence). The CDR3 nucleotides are TGTGCCAGCAGCTTCTCTAGCGGGAGAACCTATGAGCAGTTCTTC. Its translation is CASSFSSGRTYEQFF.

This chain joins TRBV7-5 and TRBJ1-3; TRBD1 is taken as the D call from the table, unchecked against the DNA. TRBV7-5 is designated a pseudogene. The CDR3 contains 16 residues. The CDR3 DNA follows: TGTGCCAGAAGCCCAGGGGGGACTTCGGGTGGAAACACCATATATTTT. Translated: CARSPGGTSGGNTIYF.

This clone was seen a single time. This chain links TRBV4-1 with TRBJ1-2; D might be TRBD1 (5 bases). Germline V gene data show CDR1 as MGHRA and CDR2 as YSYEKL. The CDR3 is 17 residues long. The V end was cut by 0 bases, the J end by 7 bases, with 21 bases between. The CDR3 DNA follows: TGCGCCAGCAGCCAAGAGGGTCGGGGCGGTTGGGGAGGTGGCTACACCTTC. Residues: CASSQEGRGGWGGGYTF.

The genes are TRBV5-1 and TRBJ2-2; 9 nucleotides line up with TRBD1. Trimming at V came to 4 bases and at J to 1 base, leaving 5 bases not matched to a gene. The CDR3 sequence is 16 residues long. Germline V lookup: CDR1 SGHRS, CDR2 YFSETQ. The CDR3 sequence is CASSPPGQGNTGELFF. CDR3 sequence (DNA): TGCGCCAGCAGCCCCCCGGGACAGGGGAACACCGGGGAGCTGTTTTTT.

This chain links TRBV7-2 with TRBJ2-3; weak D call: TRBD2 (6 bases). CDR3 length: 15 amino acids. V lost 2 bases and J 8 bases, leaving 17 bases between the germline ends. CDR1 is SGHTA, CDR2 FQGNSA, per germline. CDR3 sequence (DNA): TGTGCCAGCAGCTTAACTAGCCCAGGTGTAGGTACGCAGTATTTT. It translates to CASSLTSPGVGTQYF.

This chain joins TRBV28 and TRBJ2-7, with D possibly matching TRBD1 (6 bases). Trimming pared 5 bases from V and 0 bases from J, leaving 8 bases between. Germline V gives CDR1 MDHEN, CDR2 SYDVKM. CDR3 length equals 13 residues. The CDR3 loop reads CASSTGTSYEQYF. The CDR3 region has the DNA TGTGCCAGCAGTACAGGGACCTCCTACGAGCAGTACTTC. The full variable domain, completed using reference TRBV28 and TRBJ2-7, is DVKVTQSSRYLVKRTGEKVFLECVQDMDHENMFWYRQDPGLGLRLIYFSYDVKMKEKGDIPEGYSVSREKKERFSLILESASTNQTSMYLCASSTGTSYEQYFGPGTRLTVT.

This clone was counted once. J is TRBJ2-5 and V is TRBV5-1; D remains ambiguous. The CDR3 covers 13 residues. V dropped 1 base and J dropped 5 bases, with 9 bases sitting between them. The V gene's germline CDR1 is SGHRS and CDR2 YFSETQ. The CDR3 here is CASSLKIGETQYF. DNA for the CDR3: TGCGCCAGCAGCTTGAAAATCGGGGAGACCCAGTACTTC. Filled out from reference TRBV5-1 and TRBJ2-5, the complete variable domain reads KAGVTQTPRYLIKTRGQQVTLSCSPISGHRSVSWYQQTPGQGLQFLFEYFSETQRNKGNFPGRFSGRQFSNSRSEMNVSTLELGDSALYLCASSLKIGETQYFGPGTRLLVL.